The clone carrying this TCR beta chain was counted ten times or more. What it recognizes is unknown. The time point was: newly diagnosed GD, antithyroid drugs for less than 3 months. RNA extracted from PBMCs served as the sequencing template. This entry is derived from a study of regulatory T cells in long-lasting Graves disease. This CDR3 contains 14 residues. V was cut by 6 bases and J by 7 bases, with 16 bases left in between. Study-level results: TRBV28, TRBJ1-2 and TRBJ2-5 were favored in persistent disease.

HTBI primers from iRepertoire and Arm-PCR of CDR3 regions yielded the TCR beta libraries. Via MiXCR, TCRdb re-called the multiplex PCR reads, giving one row per CDR3 protein. Of hundreds of thousands of distinct CDR3 sequences in the sample, about 15% are singletons; the top ten hold under 20%. These data also featured in a second study, about T cells in Graves' hyperthyroidism and ophthalmopathy.

Sample: peripheral blood mononuclear cells (PBMCs), taken at new diagnosis, from a patient treated with antithyroid drugs. The V call is TRBV6-7, the J call TRBJ1-5; a possible D gene is TRBD1 (5 bases). TRBV6-7 falls under the ORF class, with uncertain function. The sequence derives from a woman aged 25 to 39 with Graves disease. The CDR3 DNA follows: TGTGCCAGCAGACCAAGGGAGGGGATCCAGCCCCAGCATTTT. Translating it yields CASRPREGIQPQHF.